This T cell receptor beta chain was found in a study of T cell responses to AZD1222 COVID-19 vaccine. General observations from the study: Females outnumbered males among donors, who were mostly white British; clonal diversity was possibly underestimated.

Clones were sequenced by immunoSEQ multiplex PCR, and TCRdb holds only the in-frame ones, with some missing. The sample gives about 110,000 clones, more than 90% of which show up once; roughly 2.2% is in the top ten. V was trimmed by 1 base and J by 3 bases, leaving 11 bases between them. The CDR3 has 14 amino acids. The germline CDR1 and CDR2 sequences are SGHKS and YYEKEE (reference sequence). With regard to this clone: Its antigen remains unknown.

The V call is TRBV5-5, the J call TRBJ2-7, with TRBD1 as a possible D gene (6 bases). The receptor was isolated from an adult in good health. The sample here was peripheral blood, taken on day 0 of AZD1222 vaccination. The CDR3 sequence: CASSLLLDSYEQYF. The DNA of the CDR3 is TGTGCCAGCAGCTTGCTATTGGACAGCTACGAGCAGTACTTC.